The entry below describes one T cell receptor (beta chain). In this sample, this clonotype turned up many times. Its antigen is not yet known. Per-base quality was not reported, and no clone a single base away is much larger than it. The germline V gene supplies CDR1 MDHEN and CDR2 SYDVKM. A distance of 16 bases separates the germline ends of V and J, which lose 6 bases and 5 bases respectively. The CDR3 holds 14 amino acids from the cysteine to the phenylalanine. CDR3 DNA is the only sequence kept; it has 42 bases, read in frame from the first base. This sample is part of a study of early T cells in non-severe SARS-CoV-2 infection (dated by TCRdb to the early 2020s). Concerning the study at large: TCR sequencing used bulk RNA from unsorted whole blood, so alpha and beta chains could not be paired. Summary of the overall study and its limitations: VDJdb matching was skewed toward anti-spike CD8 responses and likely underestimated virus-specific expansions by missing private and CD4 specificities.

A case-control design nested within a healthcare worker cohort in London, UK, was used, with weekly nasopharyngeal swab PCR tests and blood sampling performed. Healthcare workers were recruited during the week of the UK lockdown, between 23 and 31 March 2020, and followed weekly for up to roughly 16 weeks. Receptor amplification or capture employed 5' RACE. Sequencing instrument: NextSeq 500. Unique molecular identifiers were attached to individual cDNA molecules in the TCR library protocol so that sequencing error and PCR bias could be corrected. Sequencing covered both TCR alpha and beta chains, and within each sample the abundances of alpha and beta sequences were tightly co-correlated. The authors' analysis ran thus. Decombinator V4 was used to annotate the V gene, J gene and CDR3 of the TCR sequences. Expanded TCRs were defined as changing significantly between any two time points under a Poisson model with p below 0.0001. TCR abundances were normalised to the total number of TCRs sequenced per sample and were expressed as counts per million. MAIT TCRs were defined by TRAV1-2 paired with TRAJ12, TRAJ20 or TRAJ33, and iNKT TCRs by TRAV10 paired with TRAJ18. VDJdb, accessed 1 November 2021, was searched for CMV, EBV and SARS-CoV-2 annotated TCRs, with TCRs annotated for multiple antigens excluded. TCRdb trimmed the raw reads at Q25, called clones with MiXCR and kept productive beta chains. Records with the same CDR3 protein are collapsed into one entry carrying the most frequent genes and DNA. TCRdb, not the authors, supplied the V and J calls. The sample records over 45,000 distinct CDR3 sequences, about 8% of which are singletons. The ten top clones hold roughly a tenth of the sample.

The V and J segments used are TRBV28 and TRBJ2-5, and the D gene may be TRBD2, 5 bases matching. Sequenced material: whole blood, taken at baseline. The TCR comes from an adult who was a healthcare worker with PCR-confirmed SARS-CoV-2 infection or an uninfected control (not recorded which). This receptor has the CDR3 CASRQTTMKETQYF. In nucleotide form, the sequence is TGTGCCAGCAGACAGACTACCATGAAGGAGACCCAGTACTTC.